Below, one T cell receptor beta chain is given with its context. The antigen this receptor binds is unknown. Qualities for individual bases were not recorded, and no much larger clone is one base off. The data stem from a study of T cell responses to AZD1222 COVID-19 vaccine (dated by TCRdb to the early 2020s). For the study in its entirety: AZD1222 recipients whose second dose came at about 4 weeks and those whose second dose came at about 12 weeks were combined into one group, since spike-specific TCR depth and breadth did not differ between the two schedules. Trial participants were enrolled by age into 18-55, 56-69 and 70-plus year subgroups, with roughly 160, 29 and 62 TCR-sequenced participants respectively. TCR sequencing covered 230 to 250 trial participants: roughly 200 given two doses of AZD1222 and approximately 26 given two doses of MenACWY control vaccine. Study-wide conclusions, independent of this receptor: Conclusions about previously exposed vaccinees are limited because only 5 or 6 AZD1222 recipients were SARS-CoV-2 seropositive at baseline. Nearly half of unique spike-specific TCRs reportedly recognized epitopes outside regions mutated in the B.1.351 and B.1.1.7 variants. After two AZD1222 doses, spike-specific TCR breadth and depth were significantly higher than at day 0 and than in MenACWY recipients. In the small 56-69-year group, the increase in depth fell short of significance, most likely because of low power. The whole spike protein was spanned by vaccine-associated CD4 TCRs, and dominant responses were seen in regions 160-218 and 743-854. Participants were mostly white British and included more females than males, and it was suggested by the authors that clonal diversity may have been underestimated. Because no day 14 peak-response samples were available, repertoires were characterized only after the peak T cell response.

The CDR3 regions of human TCRbeta chains were subjected to immunosequencing. The authors' pipeline ran thus. Repertoire TCRs were matched against a reference library of SARS-CoV-2-specific TCRs generated with the MIRA antigen-specificity platform. Breadth was defined as the fraction of unique TCRs that were SARS-CoV-2-associated, and depth was defined as the fraction of total T cells that were SARS-CoV-2-associated. Using the MIRA data, each spike-specific TCR was assigned both to the spike region to which the TCR was reactive and to a CD4 or CD8 class. Log10-transformed breadth and depth values were compared by one-way ANOVA with Sidak's multiple comparisons tests. TCRdb holds this immuneACCESS table with in-frame rearrangements only. Some clones are missing; in checked studies, unresolved V genes explain under half, and the rest has no known cause. That table gives V, J and clone size, and the DNA gave D and trimming. This sample comprises fewer than 120,000 clones, over 75% of them detected only once. The top ten clonotypes cover about 4.6% of the sample.

What this sample's time point label stands for: baseline before first vaccination. Vaccinee samples came from UK trials COV001 and COV002, including a single-blind randomized controlled phase 2/3 trial of AZD1222 (ChAdOx1 nCoV-19) in healthy adults. For TCRbeta chain sequencing, PBMC samples were collected from trial participants at day 0 and at day 28 after the second dose. The sequenced sample was peripheral blood, obtained on day 0 of AZD1222 vaccination. The receptor was derived from an adult in good health.

The nucleotides read TGTGCCAGCAGTTTTGGTCAGGGGGCGCTGATCACTGAAGCTTTCTTT. This encodes CASSFGQGALITEAFF. The chain is encoded by TRBV28 joined to TRBJ1-1; a stretch of 8 junction bases matches TRBD1. Its CDR3 holds 16 amino acids, cysteine through phenylalanine. The CDR3 DNA has 48 bases and is translated from base 1. V is cut back by 3 bases and J by 4 bases, with 10 bases in the junction unmatched. CDR1 and CDR2, looked up from the germline V gene, are MDHEN and SYDVKM.